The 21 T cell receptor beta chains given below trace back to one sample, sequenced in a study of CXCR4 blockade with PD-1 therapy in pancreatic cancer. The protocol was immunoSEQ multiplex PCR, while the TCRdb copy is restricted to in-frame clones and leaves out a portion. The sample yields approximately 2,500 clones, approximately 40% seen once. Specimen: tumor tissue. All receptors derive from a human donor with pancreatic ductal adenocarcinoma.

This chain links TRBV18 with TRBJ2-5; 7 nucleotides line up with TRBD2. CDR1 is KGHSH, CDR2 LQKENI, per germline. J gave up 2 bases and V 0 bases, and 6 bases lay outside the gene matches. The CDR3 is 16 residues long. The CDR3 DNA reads TGTGCCAGCTCACCACCGGGGAGGGTCCAACAAGAGACCCAGTACTTC. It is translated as CASSPPGRVQQETQYF. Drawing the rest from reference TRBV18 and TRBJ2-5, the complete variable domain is NAGVMQNPRHLVRRRGQEARLRCSPMKGHSHVYWYRQLPEEGLKFMVYLQKENIIDESGMPKERFSAEFPKEGPSILRIQQVVRGDSAAYFCASSPPGRVQQETQYFGPGTRLLVL.

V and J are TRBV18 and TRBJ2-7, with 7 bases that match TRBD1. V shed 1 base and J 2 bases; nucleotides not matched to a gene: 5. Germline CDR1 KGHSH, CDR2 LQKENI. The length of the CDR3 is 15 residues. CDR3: CASSPLLQGTYEQYF. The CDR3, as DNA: TGTGCCAGCTCACCACTATTACAGGGGACCTACGAGCAGTACTTC. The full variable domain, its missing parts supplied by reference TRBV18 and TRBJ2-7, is NAGVMQNPRHLVRRRGQEARLRCSPMKGHSHVYWYRQLPEEGLKFMVYLQKENIIDESGMPKERFSAEFPKEGPSILRIQQVVRGDSAAYFCASSPLLQGTYEQYFGPGTRLTVT.

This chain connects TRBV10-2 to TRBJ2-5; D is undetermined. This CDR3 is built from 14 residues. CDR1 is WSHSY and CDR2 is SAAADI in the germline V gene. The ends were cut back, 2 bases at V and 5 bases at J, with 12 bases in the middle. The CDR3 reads CASSETRAGETQYF. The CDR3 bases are TGCGCCAGCAGTGAGACCCGGGCCGGGGAGACCCAGTACTTC.

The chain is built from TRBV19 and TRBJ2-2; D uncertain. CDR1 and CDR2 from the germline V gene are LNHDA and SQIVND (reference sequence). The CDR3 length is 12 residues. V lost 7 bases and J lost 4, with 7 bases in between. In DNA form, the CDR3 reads TGTGCCAGTAAGCGTGGCACCGGGGAGCTGTTTTTT. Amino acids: CASKRGTGELFF.

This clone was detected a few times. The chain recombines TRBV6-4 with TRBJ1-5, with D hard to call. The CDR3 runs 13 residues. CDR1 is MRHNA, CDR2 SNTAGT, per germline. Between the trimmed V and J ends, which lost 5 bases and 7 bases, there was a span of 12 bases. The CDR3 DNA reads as TGTGCCAGCAGTCTGGACTTTGGACAGCCCCAGCATTTT. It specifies CASSLDFGQPQHF.

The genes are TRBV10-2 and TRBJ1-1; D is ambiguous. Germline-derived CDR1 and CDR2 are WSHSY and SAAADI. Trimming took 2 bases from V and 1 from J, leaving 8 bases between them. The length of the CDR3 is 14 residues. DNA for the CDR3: TGCGCCAGCAGTGAGGACCCGTCGAACACTGAAGCTTTCTTT. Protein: CASSEDPSNTEAFF.

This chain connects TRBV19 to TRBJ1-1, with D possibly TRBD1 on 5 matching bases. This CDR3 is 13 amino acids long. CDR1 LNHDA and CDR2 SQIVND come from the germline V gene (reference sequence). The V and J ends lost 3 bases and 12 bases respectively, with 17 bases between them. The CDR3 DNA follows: TGTGCCAGTAGTATTCGAGGGGCAGGTGAGACTTTCTTT. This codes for CASSIRGAGETFF.

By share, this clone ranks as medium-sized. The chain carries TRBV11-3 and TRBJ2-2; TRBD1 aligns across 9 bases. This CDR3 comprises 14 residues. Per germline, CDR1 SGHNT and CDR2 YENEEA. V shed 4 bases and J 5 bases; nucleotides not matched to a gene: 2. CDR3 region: CASSSGQGTGELFF. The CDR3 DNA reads TGTGCCAGCAGCTCGGGACAGGGAACCGGGGAGCTGTTTTTT. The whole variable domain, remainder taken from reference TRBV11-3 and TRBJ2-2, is EAGVVQSPRYKIIEKKQPVAFWCNPISGHNTLYWYLQNLGQGPELLIRYENEEAVDDSQLPKDRFSAERLKGVDSTLKIQPAELGDSAVYLCASSSGQGTGELFFGEGSRLTVL.

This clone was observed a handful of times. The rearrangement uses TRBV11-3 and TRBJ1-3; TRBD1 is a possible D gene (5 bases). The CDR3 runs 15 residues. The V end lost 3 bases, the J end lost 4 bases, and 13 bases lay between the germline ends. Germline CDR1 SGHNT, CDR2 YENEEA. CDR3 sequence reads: CASSLPGTEGNTIYF. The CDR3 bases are TGTGCCAGCAGCTTGCCCGGGACGGAGGGAAACACCATATATTTT.

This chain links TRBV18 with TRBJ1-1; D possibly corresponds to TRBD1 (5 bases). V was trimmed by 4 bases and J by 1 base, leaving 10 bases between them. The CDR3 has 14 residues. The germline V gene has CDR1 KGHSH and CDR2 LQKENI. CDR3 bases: TGTGCCAGCTCACGGTCGGGGACGAACACTGAAGCTTTCTTT. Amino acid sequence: CASSRSGTNTEAFF.

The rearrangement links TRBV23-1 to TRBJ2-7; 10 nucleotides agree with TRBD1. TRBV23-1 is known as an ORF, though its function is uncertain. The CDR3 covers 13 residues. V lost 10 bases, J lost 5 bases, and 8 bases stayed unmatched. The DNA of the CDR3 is TGCGCCATTGCTGGGACAGGGGTCCACGAGCAGTACTTC. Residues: CAIAGTGVHEQYF.

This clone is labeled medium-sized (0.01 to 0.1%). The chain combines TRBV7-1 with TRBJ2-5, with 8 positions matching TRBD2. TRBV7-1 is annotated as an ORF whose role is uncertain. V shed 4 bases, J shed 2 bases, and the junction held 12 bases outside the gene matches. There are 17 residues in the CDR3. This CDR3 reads CASSLDSTGGRQETQYF. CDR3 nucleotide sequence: TGTGCCAGCAGCTTAGATTCTACGGGAGGGCGGCAAGAGACCCAGTACTTC.

CDR3 in DNA: TGTGCCAGCAGGCCGGGACGGACTAACTATGGCTACACCTTC. It is translated as CASRPGRTNYGYTF. The chain couples TRBV28 to TRBJ1-2; weak D call: TRBD1 (5 bases). Germline V CDR1 and CDR2: MDHEN, SYDVKM. This CDR3 has 14 amino acids. V lost 6 bases and J 0 bases, leaving 11 bases between the germline ends.

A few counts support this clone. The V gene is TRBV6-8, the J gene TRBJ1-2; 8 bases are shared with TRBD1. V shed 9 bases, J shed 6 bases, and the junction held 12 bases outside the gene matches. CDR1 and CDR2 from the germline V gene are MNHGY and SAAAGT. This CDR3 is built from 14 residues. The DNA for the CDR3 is TGTGCCAGTCTCTTAGGACAGGGTGAGAATGGCTACACCTTC. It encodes CASLLGQGENGYTF.

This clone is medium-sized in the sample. In DNA, the CDR3 is TGTGCCAGCAGCTTAGGCGCCAGGGGGCGAAATCAGCCCCAGCATTTT. This sequence encodes CASSLGARGRNQPQHF. This chain joins TRBV13 and TRBJ1-5; 8 bases are a match to TRBD1. CDR1 and CDR2 (germline): PRHDT, FYEKMQ (reference sequence). After removal of 0 bases from V and 4 bases from J, the junction contained 5 bases not matched to a gene. The CDR3 extends over 16 amino acids.

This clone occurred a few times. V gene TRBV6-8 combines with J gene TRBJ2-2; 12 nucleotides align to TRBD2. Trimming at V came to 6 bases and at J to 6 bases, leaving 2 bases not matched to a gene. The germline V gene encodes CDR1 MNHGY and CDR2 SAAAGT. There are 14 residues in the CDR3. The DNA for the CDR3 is TGTGCCAGCAGCAGGACTAGCGGGGCCGGGGAGCTGTTTTTT. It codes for CASSRTSGAGELFF.

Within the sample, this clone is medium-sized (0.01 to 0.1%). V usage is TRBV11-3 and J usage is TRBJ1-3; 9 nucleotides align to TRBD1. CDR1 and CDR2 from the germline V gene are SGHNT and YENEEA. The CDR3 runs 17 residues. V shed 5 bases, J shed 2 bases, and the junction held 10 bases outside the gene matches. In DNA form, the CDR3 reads TGTGCCAGCAGCGGTGCCACAGGGGGCGAAGCTGGAAACACCATATATTTT. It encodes CASSGATGGEAGNTIYF. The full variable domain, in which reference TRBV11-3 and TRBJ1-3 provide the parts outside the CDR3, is EAGVVQSPRYKIIEKKQPVAFWCNPISGHNTLYWYLQNLGQGPELLIRYENEEAVDDSQLPKDRFSAERLKGVDSTLKIQPAELGDSAVYLCASSGATGGEAGNTIYFGEGSWLTVV.

CDR3: CASRLAGDGTSGREYQETQYF. CDR3 DNA: TGTGCAAGTCGCTTAGCTGGGGACGGGACTAGCGGGAGGGAGTACCAAGAGACCCAGTACTTC. The J gene is TRBJ2-5, the V gene TRBV12-2; the D call of TRBD2 is as the table states it, not checked on the DNA. TRBV12-2 is a known pseudogene. This CDR3 region has 21 residues.

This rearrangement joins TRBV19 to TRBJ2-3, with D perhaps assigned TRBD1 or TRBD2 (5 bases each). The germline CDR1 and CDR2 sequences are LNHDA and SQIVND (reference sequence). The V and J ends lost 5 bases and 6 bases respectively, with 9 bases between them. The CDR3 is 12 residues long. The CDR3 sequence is CASSGAGDTQYF. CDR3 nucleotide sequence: TGTGCCAGTAGTGGGGCGGGCGATACGCAGTATTTT.

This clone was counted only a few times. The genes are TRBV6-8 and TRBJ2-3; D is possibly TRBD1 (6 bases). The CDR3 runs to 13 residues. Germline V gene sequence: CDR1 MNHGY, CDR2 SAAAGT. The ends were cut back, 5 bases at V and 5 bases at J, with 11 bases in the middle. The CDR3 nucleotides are TGTGCCAGCAGTGGGGGCCTGGAAGATACGCAGTATTTT. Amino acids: CASSGGLEDTQYF.

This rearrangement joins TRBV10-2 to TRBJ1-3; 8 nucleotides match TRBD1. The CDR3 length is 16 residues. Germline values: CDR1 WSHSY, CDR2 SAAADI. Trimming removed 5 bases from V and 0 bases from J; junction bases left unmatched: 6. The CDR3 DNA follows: TGCGCCAGCAGTAAGGCTGGGACAGGCTCTGGAAACACCATATATTTT. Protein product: CASSKAGTGSGNTIYF.